Below are 10 T cell receptor beta chains sequenced from a single sample in a study of cytomegalovirus exposure and HLA in healthy donors. Sequenced by immunoSEQ multiplex PCR; TCRdb stores in-frame clones only, minus some. The sample has 260,000 or so clones; roughly 90% are singletons. The material sequenced was PBMCs. Every receptor here comes from a woman aged 18-30 years in good health and CMV-seronegative.

The rearrangement links TRBV14 to TRBJ2-5, with 10 nucleotides matching TRBD2. Germline CDR1 and CDR2: SGHDN and FVKESK. V lost 4 bases, J lost 2 bases, and 4 bases stayed unmatched. The length of the CDR3 is 15 residues. The CDR3 coding sequence is TGTGCCAGCAGCCCTGGACTAGCGGTACAAGAGACCCAGTACTTC. The encoded protein is CASSPGLAVQETQYF.

The chain links TRBV27 to TRBJ2-1; TRBD1 might be the D (6 bases). The CDR3 sequence is 17 residues long. Trimming removed 2 bases from V and 3 bases from J, with 17 bases in between. Germline V gene data show CDR1 as MNHEY and CDR2 as SMNVEV (reference sequence). The CDR3: CASSLVGASSRYNEQFF. The CDR3 bases are TGTGCCAGCAGTTTAGTGGGGGCTAGCAGCCGCTACAATGAGCAGTTCTTC.

The gene calls are TRBV11-2 and TRBJ1-1, with TRBD1 as a possible D gene (5 bases). V was cut by 0 bases and J by 3 bases, with 14 bases left in between. The CDR3 is made up of 16 amino acids. Germline lookup yields CDR1 SGHAT and CDR2 FQNNGV. The CDR3 sequence: CASSLDPLRDHTEAFF. The CDR3 bases are TGTGCCAGCAGCTTAGACCCATTGCGGGACCACACTGAAGCTTTCTTT.

The gene calls are TRBV27 and TRBJ2-7, with 8 bases lining up with TRBD1. The CDR3 sequence is 14 residues long. The V segment lost 5 bases and the J segment 2 bases; nucleotides outside the gene matches: 5. Germline loops: CDR1 MNHEY, CDR2 SMNVEV (reference sequence). CDR3 DNA sequence: TGTGCCAGCAGTCTTATACAGGGGGCCTACGAGCAGTACTTC. This translates into CASSLIQGAYEQYF.

The chain uses TRBV27 and TRBJ2-1, with 8 bases fitting TRBD2. The CDR3 covers 15 residues. CDR1 MNHEY and CDR2 SMNVEV come from the germline V gene (reference sequence). J lost 3 bases, V lost 5 bases, and 6 bases had no gene match. The CDR3 sequence: CASSPLAGDYNEQFF. The CDR3 DNA reads as TGTGCCAGCAGTCCCCTAGCGGGTGACTACAATGAGCAGTTCTTC.

The chain carries TRBV9 and TRBJ2-3, with a weak D call TRBD2 (5 bases). The CDR3 totals 16 residues. V was clipped by 0 bases and J by 0 bases, with 11 bases between them. Germline loops: CDR1 SGDLS, CDR2 YYNGEE. CDR3 in amino acids: CASSVDGEPSTDTQYF. The DNA of the CDR3 is TGTGCCAGCAGCGTAGATGGGGAGCCAAGCACAGATACGCAGTATTTT.

The chain employs TRBV5-8 and TRBJ1-2, with 7 bases aligning to TRBD1. Germline V CDR1 and CDR2: SGHTS, YDEGEE. CDR3 length: 14 residues. V shed 3 bases, J shed 9 bases, and the junction held 11 bases outside the gene matches. CDR3 bases: TGTGCCAGCAGCTATACCGGGACAGCAATTAGCTACACCTTC. Protein sequence: CASSYTGTAISYTF.

V usage is TRBV28 and J usage is TRBJ1-2; a weak D match, TRBD1 (6 bases). Trimming pared 6 bases from V and 0 bases from J, leaving 23 bases between. The germline V gene encodes CDR1 MDHEN and CDR2 SYDVKM. The CDR3 sequence is 18 residues long. This chain's CDR3 is CASSRLKGRGDTNYGYTF. The DNA of the CDR3 is TGTGCCAGCAGCCGGCTAAAGGGCAGGGGCGATACTAACTATGGCTACACCTTC.

V usage is TRBV6-6 and J usage is TRBJ1-2; TRBD1 matches 12 bases. Per the germline V gene, CDR1 is MNHNY and CDR2 is SVGAGI (reference sequence). There are 15 residues in the CDR3. After removal of 4 bases from V and 8 bases from J, the junction contained 8 bases not matched to a gene. DNA of the CDR3: TGTGCCAGCAGTTTCCGGGACAGGGGGCGGGGAGGCTACACCTTC. Protein product: CASSFRDRGRGGYTF.

J is TRBJ1-5 and V is TRBV5-6; no clear D. Germline V gene data show CDR1 as SGHDT and CDR2 as YYEEEE. Trimming pared 3 bases from V and 0 bases from J, leaving 7 bases between. The CDR3 runs 14 residues. The CDR3 loop reads CASSYGVSNQPQHF. The CDR3 region has the DNA TGTGCCAGCAGCTACGGGGTTAGCAATCAGCCCCAGCATTTT.